The 10 T cell receptor beta chains reported below all come from one sample, sequenced in a study of blood T cell repertoires in COVID-19. Data came from immunoSEQ multiplex PCR; TCRdb stores just in-frame clones and leaves some out. This sample yields about 220,000 clones, of which around nine tenths are seen a single time; around 15% belongs to the top ten. The specimen sequenced was PBMCs or T cells enriched from blood (not recorded which). The receptors shown here come from a woman between 45 and 60 years old with acute COVID-19.

The V gene is TRBV30, the J gene TRBJ2-1; a possible D gene is TRBD2 (6 bases). Germline loops: CDR1 GTSNPN, CDR2 SVGIG (reference sequence). V lost 0 bases, J lost 2 bases, and 8 bases lay in between. The CDR3 loop spans 14 amino acids. Written as DNA, the CDR3 is TGTGCCTGGAGTGTAAGGACTACCTACAATGAGCAGTTCTTC. This sequence encodes CAWSVRTTYNEQFF.

V and J are TRBV6-2 or TRBV6-3 and TRBJ1-2; TRBD1 aligns across 7 bases. After removal of 4 bases from V and 4 bases from J, the junction contained 12 bases not matched to a gene. CDR1 and CDR2 (germline): MNHEY, SVGEGT. The CDR3 runs to 16 residues. The CDR3 sequence: CASSSRLGGEGYGYTF. The CDR3 region has the DNA TGTGCCAGCAGTTCGCGCCTAGGGGGCGAGGGCTATGGCTACACCTTC.

The V gene is TRBV5-1, the J gene TRBJ1-2; TRBD1 might be the D (6 bases). Per the germline V gene, CDR1 is SGHRS and CDR2 is YFSETQ. The V gene lost 4 bases and the J gene lost 4 bases, with 17 bases spanning the gap. The CDR3 runs to 15 residues. CDR3 region: CASSPPREQGYGYTF. The CDR3 DNA is TGCGCCAGCAGCCCGCCCAGAGAACAGGGCTATGGCTACACCTTC.

This clone was seen a handful of times. J is TRBJ2-3 and V is TRBV5-1; TRBD2 matches 12 bases. V lost 4 bases and J lost 5; bases outside the gene matches: 8. The CDR3 has 16 amino acids. Germline V gives CDR1 SGHRS, CDR2 YFSETQ. CDR3 bases: TGCGCCAGCAGCGCCAGACTAGCGGGAGTGATAGATACGCAGTATTTT. Its translation: CASSARLAGVIDTQYF.

The chain joins TRBV29-1 to TRBJ2-7; 13 bases match TRBD2. CDR3 length: 15 residues. The junction had 8 bases not matched to a gene; V was cut back by 7 bases and J by 2 bases. The V gene's germline CDR1 is SQVTM and CDR2 ANQGSEA. In DNA, the CDR3 is TGCAGCGCCCAATTAGGGACTAGCGGGACCTACGAGCAGTACTTC. It specifies CSAQLGTSGTYEQYF.

The gene calls are TRBV12-3 or TRBV12-4 and TRBJ1-1; TRBD1 matches 7 bases. The CDR3 runs 13 residues. V trimming: 8 bases; J trimming: 4 bases; junction bases outside the gene matches: 7. CDR3 sequence reads: CASANRGFTEAFF. The DNA of the CDR3 is TGTGCCAGCGCCAACAGGGGCTTCACTGAAGCTTTCTTT.

Of note for this clone: Other DNA sequences within the sample encode an identical CDR3. The V and J genes are TRBV28 and TRBJ1-2; D might be TRBD1 (5 bases). The germline V and J ends were trimmed by 2 bases and 4 bases, with 5 bases remaining between them. Germline V gives CDR1 MDHEN, CDR2 SYDVKM. The CDR3 is 12 amino acids. The CDR3 DNA is TGTGCCAGCAGTTTAAGGGGCTATGGCTACACCTTC. It specifies CASSLRGYGYTF.

This rearrangement joins TRBV7-9 to TRBJ2-5, with 8 bases aligning to TRBD1. V lost 5 bases to trimming and J lost 5 bases; unmatched junction nucleotides: 7. Germline CDR1 SEHNR, CDR2 FQNEAQ (reference sequence). CDR3 length: 14 amino acids. In DNA, the CDR3 is TGTGCCAGCAGCCCGACAGGGGCGTGGGAGACCCAGTACTTC. It is translated as CASSPTGAWETQYF.

The chain uses TRBV30 and TRBJ1-2; D gene uncertain. The CDR3 extends over 14 amino acids. Trimming left V 0 bases short and J 3 bases short, with 11 bases between. CDR1 and CDR2 (germline): GTSNPN, SVGIG (reference sequence). CDR3 in amino acids: CAWSVRAGDYGYTF. Here the CDR3 DNA reads TGTGCCTGGAGTGTACGCGCAGGTGACTATGGCTACACCTTC. The full variable domain, in which reference TRBV30 and TRBJ1-2 provide the parts outside the CDR3, is SQTIHQWPATLVQPVGSPLSLECTVEGTSNPNLYWYRQAAGRGLQLLFYSVGIGQISSEVPQNLSASRPQDRQFILSSKKLLLSDSGFYLCAWSVRAGDYGYTFGSGTRLTVV.

CDR3 nucleotide sequence: TGTGCCAGTAAAGGCAGGGGGTCTTGGTTTGCAGATACGCAGTATTTT. As protein: CASKGRGSWFADTQYF. This chain connects TRBV19 to TRBJ2-3; TRBD1 aligns across 7 bases. CDR3 length equals 16 residues. Per germline, CDR1 LNHDA and CDR2 SQIVND (reference sequence). V dropped 7 bases and J dropped 4; count of bases not matched to a gene: 14.